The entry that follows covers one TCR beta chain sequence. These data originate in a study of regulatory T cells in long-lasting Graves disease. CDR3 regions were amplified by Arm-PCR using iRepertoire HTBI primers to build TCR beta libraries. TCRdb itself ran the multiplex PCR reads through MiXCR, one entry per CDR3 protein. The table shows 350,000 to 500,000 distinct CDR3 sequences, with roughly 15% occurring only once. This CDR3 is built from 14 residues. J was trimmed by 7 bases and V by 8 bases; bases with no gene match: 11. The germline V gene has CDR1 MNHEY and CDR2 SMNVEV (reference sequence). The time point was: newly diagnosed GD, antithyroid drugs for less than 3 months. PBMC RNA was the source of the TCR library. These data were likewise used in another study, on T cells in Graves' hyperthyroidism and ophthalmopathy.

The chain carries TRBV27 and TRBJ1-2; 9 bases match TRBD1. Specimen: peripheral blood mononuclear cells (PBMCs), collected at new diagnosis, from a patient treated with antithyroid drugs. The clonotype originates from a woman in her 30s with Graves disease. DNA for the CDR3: TGTGCCAGCGGAAGGGACAGGGCGTTGTTTGGCTACACCTTC. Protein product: CASGRDRALFGYTF.